This T cell receptor beta chain was obtained from a study of T cells expressing NK-cell markers. Overall study results and limits: The contribution of dominant NKG2C+ clonotypes to CD8+ T cells in a handful of donors was about 1.0-7.0%.

Comment on this clonotype: Its antigen is unknown.

This CDR3 is 14 amino acids long. The V gene's germline CDR1 is SEHNR and CDR2 FQNEAQ (reference sequence). For each CDR3 protein, TCRdb gives one entry from its re-call of the 5' RACE reads, without DNA. Its clone listing holds about 460,000 distinct CDR3 sequences. This sequence joins TRBV7-9 and TRBJ2-7. The clonotype comes from a woman in her forties or fifties in good health. The sequencing sample was made of blood T cells: a sorted CD56 or NKG2C T cell subset, CD4+ or CD8+ T cells, or bulk PBMC T cells (not recorded which). CDR3 loop: CASSSMDGSYEQYF.